This entry lists 27 T cell receptor beta chains sequenced from one sample in a study of blood T cell repertoires in COVID-19. TCRdb keeps only in-frame clones here, not all; method: immunoSEQ multiplex PCR. In the table there are over 250,000 clones, approximately 85% of which are singletons. The sequencing sample was made of peripheral blood. The origin of the receptors is a woman between 65 and 79 years old with acute or convalescent COVID-19.

The chain uses TRBV6-5 and TRBJ1-1; a weak D match, TRBD1 (6 bases). Trimming removed 7 bases at V and 6 bases at J, with 21 bases between. Looked up from germline, CDR1 is MNHEY and CDR2 is SVGAGI. This CDR3 is built from 15 residues. CDR3 in amino acids: CASITGPLGGAEAFF. CDR3 nucleotide sequence: TGTGCCAGCATTACGGGGCCCTTAGGGGGAGCTGAAGCTTTCTTT.

J is TRBJ2-7 and V is TRBV2, with D possibly being TRBD2 (6 bases). The CDR3 length is 14 residues. V gave up 5 bases and J gave up 2 bases, with 13 bases separating them. Germline V gene sequence: CDR1 SNHLY, CDR2 FYNNEI. The CDR3 sequence is CASSLGGSPYEQYF. CDR3 in DNA: TGTGCCAGCAGTCTCGGGGGATCCCCCTACGAGCAGTACTTC.

The genes are TRBV20-1 and TRBJ1-1, with 10 bases fitting TRBD1. The CDR3 length is 15 residues. In germline, CDR1 is DFQATT, CDR2 SNEGSKA (reference sequence). Unmatched junction bases numbered 12, after V lost 3 bases and J lost 8 bases. The CDR3 reads CSASDRDRGQGEAFF. As DNA, the CDR3 is TGCAGTGCTAGTGACCGGGACAGGGGCCAAGGGGAAGCTTTCTTT.

This chain uses TRBV15 with TRBJ1-1, with D unclear. The CDR3 length is 16 residues. Between the trimmed V and J ends, which lost 8 bases and 0 bases, there was a span of 19 bases. Germline CDR1 reads LNHNV; CDR2 reads YYDKDF (reference sequence). The CDR3 loop reads CATDKKVRQMNTEAFF. The CDR3 DNA follows: TGTGCCACCGACAAGAAGGTCCGGCAGATGAACACTGAAGCTTTCTTT.

The chain joins TRBV5-4 to TRBJ2-7; D gene ambiguous. Germline V gene data show CDR1 as SGHNT and CDR2 as YYREEE (reference sequence). The length of the CDR3 is 15 residues. Trimming took 0 bases from V and 4 from J, leaving 14 bases between them. This chain's CDR3 is CASSLVFGIGYEQYF. The DNA of the CDR3 is TGTGCCAGCAGCTTGGTTTTCGGAATCGGGTACGAGCAGTACTTC.

The J gene is TRBJ1-2, the V gene TRBV12-3 or TRBV12-4; 7 nucleotides line up with TRBD1. The CDR3 has 13 amino acids. The V segment lost 6 bases and the J segment 4 bases; nucleotides outside the gene matches: 5. The CDR3 DNA follows: TGTGCCAGCAGACAGGGGTCGGTCTATGGCTACACCTTC. This gives the protein CASRQGSVYGYTF.

The V call is TRBV6-5, the J call TRBJ2-5; 8 nucleotides align to TRBD2. V was pared by 8 bases and J by 1 base, with 9 bases of the junction left unmatched. CDR1 and CDR2 from the germline V gene are MNHEY and SVGAGI. The length of the CDR3 is 15 residues. CDR3 region: CASSPLSGGQETQYF. The CDR3, as DNA: TGTGCCAGCTCCCCACTAAGCGGGGGCCAAGAGACCCAGTACTTC.

The gene calls are TRBV10-3 and TRBJ1-2, with TRBD1 matching 9 bases. With 0 bases clipped from V and 2 bases from J, the junction kept 1 base outside the gene matches. The CDR3 totals 15 residues. Germline CDR1 and CDR2: ENHRY and SYGVKD. The DNA of the CDR3 is TGTGCCATCAGTGAGTCGGGACAGGGCAACTATGGCTACACCTTC. Translating gives CAISESGQGNYGYTF.

J is TRBJ1-2 and V is TRBV5-4; the D gene is possibly TRBD1 (5 bases). The CDR3 extends over 15 amino acids. V was pared by 4 bases and J by 4 bases, with 17 bases between. CDR1 and CDR2 (germline): SGHNT, YYREEE (reference sequence). The CDR3, as DNA: TGTGCCAGCAGCCAAAGAGGTGGCAGGGCCTATGGCTACACCTTC. It codes for CASSQRGGRAYGYTF.

The CDR3 coding sequence is TGTGCCAGTAGAAGGGCTGGCGGGGCGAAAGAGACCCAGTACTTC. Translated: CASRRAGGAKETQYF. V usage is TRBV19 and J usage is TRBJ2-5, with D possibly TRBD2 on 6 matching bases. The germline V gene has CDR1 LNHDA and CDR2 SQIVND (reference sequence). V was cut by 6 bases and J by 3 bases, with 17 bases left in between. This CDR3 has 15 amino acids.

V usage is TRBV3-1 (or the pseudogene TRBV3-2) and J usage is TRBJ2-1, with 12 bases matching TRBD2. Germline V CDR1 and CDR2: LGHDT, YNNKEL (reference sequence). Germline trimming cut 4 bases from V and 6 bases from J; bases unmatched to any gene: 4. The CDR3 has 15 residues. Written as DNA, the CDR3 is TGTGCCAGCAGCCCTACTAGCGGGGGGAGCAATGAGCAGTTCTTC. Protein product: CASSPTSGGSNEQFF.

The CDR3 DNA reads as TGCGCCAGCAGCCCTATCGGGGTAGGCACTGAAGCTTTCTTT. Translating it yields CASSPIGVGTEAFF. This chain uses TRBV5-1 with TRBJ1-1, with D hard to call. V shed 4 bases and J shed 4 bases, with 14 bases lying between them. Germline V gene lookup returns CDR1 SGHRS and CDR2 YFSETQ. There are 14 residues in the CDR3.

The chain couples TRBV3-1 (or the pseudogene TRBV3-2) to TRBJ2-1; 11 bases are a match to TRBD2. V was pared by 4 bases and J by 9 bases, with 11 bases of the junction left unmatched. From germline, CDR1 is LGHDT and CDR2 YNNKEL (reference sequence). The CDR3 consists of 16 residues. The CDR3 loop is CASSRTTSGAGGEQFF. DNA of the CDR3: TGTGCCAGCAGCCGAACGACTAGCGGGGCTGGTGGTGAGCAGTTCTTC.

The chain recombines TRBV10-1 with TRBJ1-5; 7 bases map to TRBD1. Trimming took 2 bases from V and 6 from J; bases not matched to a gene: 19. This CDR3 contains 19 residues. Germline assignment: CDR1 WNHNN and CDR2 SYGVQD (reference sequence). CDR3 DNA: TGCGCCAGCAGTGAGCCCAAGAGACGGACAGGTCCCGGGTTTCAGCCCCAGCATTTT. Translating gives CASSEPKRRTGPGFQPQHF.

The rearrangement joins TRBV12-3 or TRBV12-4 to TRBJ2-5; no clear D. V lost 5 bases and J lost 5, with 9 bases in between. The CDR3 totals 12 residues. CDR3 sequence reads: CASSTRRETQYF. In DNA, the CDR3 is TGTGCCAGCAGTACCCGCCGGGAGACCCAGTACTTC.

The V gene is TRBV7-9, the J gene TRBJ2-3; 10 positions agree with TRBD2. Germline CDR1 is SEHNR and CDR2 is FQNEAQ (reference sequence). With 5 bases clipped from V and 3 bases from J, the junction kept 17 bases outside the gene matches. This CDR3 is 19 amino acids long. The CDR3 loop is CASSPPPVGAGGPTDTQYF. The CDR3 nucleotides read TGTGCCAGCAGCCCGCCTCCAGTGGGAGCGGGGGGGCCGACAGATACGCAGTATTTT.

The V call is TRBV9, the J call TRBJ1-5; no clear D. Trimming cost V 3 bases and J 2 bases, with 12 bases left between them. The germline V gene has CDR1 SGDLS and CDR2 YYNGEE. CDR3 size: 15 residues. The CDR3 loop is CASSATPDGNQPQHF. Here the CDR3 DNA reads TGTGCCAGCAGCGCCACCCCAGATGGCAATCAGCCCCAGCATTTT.

The table lists this clone with a few counts. The V gene is TRBV10-2, the J gene TRBJ1-3; D is unresolved. CDR1 and CDR2 from the germline V gene are WSHSY and SAAADI. The CDR3 length is 15 residues. V was trimmed by 2 bases and J by 0 bases, leaving 8 bases between them. CDR3 loop: CASSEGLLSGNTIYF. CDR3 coding DNA: TGCGCCAGCAGTGAGGGGCTCCTCTCTGGAAACACCATATATTTT.

As regards this clone: At one of its ends the junction is not consistent with the germline gene, which may arise from a read error. This chain uses TRBV4-1 with TRBJ1-1, with TRBD1 matching 9 bases. Germline V gene data show CDR1 as MGHRA and CDR2 as YSYEKL. The CDR3 is made up of 12 amino acids. Here the CDR3 DNA reads TGCGCCAGCAGCCCACTACGGGACAGGGTTGCCTTT. It codes for CASSPLRDRVAF.

This chain uses TRBV5-1 with TRBJ2-7; D is possibly TRBD2 (6 bases). Trimming shortened V by 3 bases and J by 2 bases, and 18 bases separated the two germline ends. The CDR3 runs to 16 residues. CDR1 and CDR2 from the germline V gene are SGHRS and YFSETQ. The chain's CDR3 is CASSWTPGSGPYEQYF. In DNA, the CDR3 is TGCGCCAGCAGCTGGACCCCCGGAAGCGGGCCCTACGAGCAGTACTTC.

This clone has just a few counts. The chain links TRBV3-1 (or the pseudogene TRBV3-2) to TRBJ1-1; D perhaps matches TRBD1 (5 bases). The CDR3 has 14 amino acids. Per germline, CDR1 LGHDT and CDR2 YNNKEL (reference sequence). Trimming took 3 bases from V and 2 from J, leaving 10 bases between them. The CDR3 loop is CASSHGQRNTEAFF. DNA for the CDR3: TGTGCCAGCAGCCATGGACAAAGAAACACTGAAGCTTTCTTT.

The chain uses TRBV6-5 and TRBJ1-1, with D possibly TRBD1 on 5 matching bases. CDR1 is MNHEY, CDR2 SVGAGI, per germline. The CDR3 length is 14 residues. The ends were cut back, 5 bases at V and 2 bases at J, with 12 bases in the middle. The CDR3 sequence: CASSSQDRNTEAFF. DNA of the CDR3: TGTGCCAGCAGTAGCCAAGACAGAAACACTGAAGCTTTCTTT.

The CDR3 DNA sequence: TGTGCCATCAGGCAGCCGGGATTTGGGCGGTCTAATGAGCAGTTCTTC. This encodes CAIRQPGFGRSNEQFF. This sequence joins TRBV10-3 and TRBJ2-1; perhaps TRBD2 as D (5 bases). The germline V and J ends were trimmed by 6 bases and 7 bases, with 22 bases remaining between them. Germline CDR1 ENHRY, CDR2 SYGVKD. The CDR3 extends over 16 amino acids.

The rearrangement links TRBV5-1 to TRBJ2-1; D gene uncertain. The CDR3 length is 13 residues. Trimming removed 3 bases at V and 5 bases at J, with 9 bases between. Germline V CDR1 and CDR2: SGHRS, YFSETQ. CDR3 protein: CASSSIVDNEQFF. CDR3 DNA: TGCGCCAGCAGCTCCATAGTGGACAATGAGCAGTTCTTC.

The chain links TRBV5-1 to TRBJ2-1, with D unclear. The CDR3 spans 13 residues. Per the germline V gene, CDR1 is SGHRS and CDR2 is YFSETQ. The V gene lost 4 bases and the J gene lost 10 bases, with 15 bases spanning the gap. In nucleotides, the CDR3 is TGCGCCAGCAGCCCCGATCCTTTCGGGGAGCAGTTCTTC. Protein: CASSPDPFGEQFF.

V is TRBV18 and J is TRBJ1-6, with a weak D call TRBD1 (5 bases). This CDR3 is built from 13 residues. Looked up from germline, CDR1 is KGHSH and CDR2 is LQKENI. Trimming took off 5 bases at V and 6 bases at J, with 8 bases between the two ends. This CDR3 is CASSSGLNSPLHF. CDR3 in DNA: TGTGCCAGCTCATCAGGGCTTAATTCACCCCTCCACTTT.

The table lists this clone with a count of one. CDR3 sequence reads: CASSSTGGRENTEAFF. CDR3 DNA: TGTGCCAGCAGTTCTACAGGGGGGAGGGAAAACACTGAAGCTTTCTTT. V usage is TRBV6-5 and J usage is TRBJ1-1; 8 nucleotides match TRBD1. Germline CDR1 reads MNHEY; CDR2 reads SVGAGI. Germline trimming cut 4 bases from V and 2 bases from J; bases unmatched to any gene: 9. The CDR3 is 16 amino acids.